This TCR beta chain was sequenced for a study of beta chain features in type 1 diabetes listed by TCRdb under 2018. With regard to the full study: Mean age, gender distribution, total cell number and subset yield were not different between patients and healthy donors. A total of 100 million to 110 million sorted cells were examined across all samples, and a strong correlation was observed between cell number per subset and RNA yield. The study compared the TCRB repertoires of sorted circulating CD4+ T cell subsets in recently diagnosed type 1 diabetes patients with those in matched healthy donors. Regulatory and stem cell-like memory subsets were obtained from only 8 patients and roughly eight healthy donors, while naive and central memory subsets were obtained from all 30 or so donors.

There are 16 amino acids in the CDR3, from cysteine to phenylalanine inclusive. The DNA shown is the 48-base CDR3, in frame from base 1. Cut back by 3 bases and 3 bases, the V and J ends lie 15 bases apart. CDR1 and CDR2 (SGHTA, FQGNSA) derive from the germline V gene. The study at large found these results: Fewer insertions and more nucleotide deletions at VDJ recombination sites were observed in patients with type 1 diabetes, implying thymic rearrangement abnormalities. Naive, central memory and regulatory TCRB repertoires appeared more similar among patients than among healthy donors. PCR may preferentially amplify shorter templates, but because patient and control samples were amplified and corrected together, any resulting skew would affect both groups equally. A moderate but significant shortening of TCRB CDR3 length was observed in type 1 diabetes patients in all four CD4+ subsets. Because cDNA was sequenced instead of genomic DNA, activated cells with high expression could be over-represented, although the groups did not differ in activation or CD3 levels. Only small numbers of individuals were included in the HLA sub-analyses, which left unresolved whether HLA type had any influence on TCRB rearrangement.

The High Capacity cDNA Reverse Transcription Kit was used to reverse transcribe all of the isolated RNA, meaning that expressed TCRB transcripts were what got sequenced. Deep immunoSEQ sequencing was applied to naive, central memory and regulatory T cell samples, giving an average of around 3.4 million total reads per sample. After sorted cells were lysed in RLT buffer, RNA was extracted with DNase-treated RNeasy Micro or Mini kits, with the choice depending on cell number. To prevent cross-contamination, each cell subset was processed individually, whereas patient and healthy donor samples were processed jointly. Using the immunoSEQ multiplex PCR, TCRB sequences were amplified from cDNA into 87-bp fragments spanning the CDR3 region. Sequencing of the amplicons was performed on the Illumina HiSeq platform. Processing in the source paper ran as follows. PCR bias was computationally corrected using synthetic template baselines, reads within Hamming distance 2 were collapsed, and singletons that could not be merged were discarded. By aligning reads against IMGT, V, D and J genes, CDR3 length, and insertions or deletions at six rearrangement sites were assigned. Within each subset, clonotype counts were normalized to sorted cell number, after which true diversity and Gini coefficients were computed with the tcR R package. The overlap coefficient, calculated on TCRB nucleotide sequences, was used to quantify repertoire sharing. As a proxy for the pre-selection repertoire, out-of-frame TCRB sequences from naive cells were analyzed. Sourced from immuneACCESS, this table was stored by TCRdb with only in-frame sequences that have V and J called. A share of the clones is absent; for the studies checked, an unresolved V gene accounts for under half, and the remainder has no known explanation. The V and J calls and clone size come from that table; D and trimming were worked out from the DNA. In this sample the table shows approximately 270,000 clones, roughly an eighth of which occur a single time. The ten largest account for under 0.02% of the sample.

Each donor gave one peripheral blood draw, approximately 0.11 L on average, collected into heparinised tubes. Naive, central memory, regulatory and stem cell-like memory CD4+ T cells were sorted on a BD FACSAria II using a panel including CD45RO, CCR7, CD25, CD127, CD95 and CD27. All sorted populations exceeded 95% purity. Right away, PBMCs were isolated by Lymphoprep density gradient centrifugation and were stained directly, with no culture step. Samples were stained and sorted in pairs, with one healthy donor and one patient per experiment, so that batch effects were minimized. This clone has just a few counts. The antigen this receptor binds is unknown. Per-base quality was not reported, and no clone a single base away is much larger than it.

The sample comprised naive CD4+ T cells from blood. The cell subset or site label for this specimen denotes: true naive CD4+ T cells. The chain joins TRBV7-2 to TRBJ2-1; TRBD2 is possibly the D segment (5 matching bases). The receptor comes from a man aged 30-40 years with type 1 diabetes. CDR3 sequence: CASSFDSGSVYNEQFF. The nucleotide sequence is given as TGTGCCAGCAGCTTCGATAGTGGTAGCGTCTACAATGAGCAGTTCTTC.